The subject of this entry is one T cell receptor (beta chain). The antigen remains unidentified. Relative to the germline gene, one junction end is altered; a read error may explain this. This sample is part of a study of tumor-infiltrating lymphocytes in primary liver carcinoma. About the study: Yields of productive TCRbeta reads ranged from roughly 3.5 to 7.5 million per sample and were similar across tissue types.

With a constant-region primer, TCR beta cDNA was made from approximately 520 ng of total RNA. Three nested multiplex PCR rounds of slightly modified ARM-PCR generated TCR beta libraries. Each of the first two PCR rounds ran roughly 10 cycles with TRBV1-TRBV30 forward and C-beta reverse primers. Each CDR3 protein gets one entry after TCRdb re-called the multiplex PCR reads with MiXCR. Of approximately 330,000 distinct CDR3 sequences listed, about 65% were seen once; the top ten hold roughly 6.5%. General observations from the study: In tumor-adjacent and tumor-blood pairs, overlap was lower than in tumor region pairs. Relative to blood, tumors carried a significantly larger fraction of the repertoire in their top 250 clones (p = 0.039).

The CDR3 sequence is 14 residues long. Germline V gene lookup returns CDR1 SGHAT and CDR2 FQNNGV. Researchers drew blood RNA from unsorted whole blood and extracted germline DNA as well. This chain uses TRBV11-2 with TRBJ1-1; TRBD1 is a possible D gene (5 bases). This sequence was found in a man aged 35-49 years with primary liver carcinoma and hepatitis B virus infection. The sequenced material came from peripheral blood. The CDR3, as DNA: TGTGCCTCCTCCCGTGGAGGGGAAGGAACTGAAACTTTCTTT. Protein sequence: CASSRGGEGTETFF.